Below, one T cell receptor (beta chain) is given with its context. Its antigen remains unidentified. The data derive from a study of vaccination effects on CD4 cells after COVID-19. Study-level information: Peptides at about 10 ug/ml and IL-2 at approximately 9.1 IU/ml were added to around 2 million PBMC per well. The study, taken as a whole, reports: The vaccine-induced clones of healthy vaccinees included only 1 of 255 that cross-reacted with common cold coronaviruses. Convalescent patients were scarce in the study, and it lacked early post-infection timepoints.

Sequenced by immunoSEQ multiplex PCR; TCRdb stores in-frame clones only, minus some. The profile shows about 40,000 clones, under 70% of them singletons. The authors isolated CD4+ T cells after 9 to 10 days of culture. Participants were given two doses of BNT162b2 or mRNA-1273 vaccine. Vaccine recipients, nucleocapsid antibody negative, had no prior SARS-CoV-2 infection. There are 12 residues in the CDR3. Deletions cut 8 bases from V and 9 bases from J, with 14 bases between. The germline V gene has CDR1 MNHEY and CDR2 SVGAGI. Sequencing was performed on CD4+ T cells from PBMCs cultured without peptide, taken after COVID-19 vaccination. This chain links TRBV6-5 with TRBJ1-5; D not resolved. The receptor was derived from a human donor who received a COVID-19 vaccine. CDR3 in amino acids: CASGTGDLPQHF. CDR3 in DNA: TGTGCCAGCGGCACGGGAGATTTGCCCCAGCATTTT.